This T cell receptor (beta chain) comes out of a study of blood T cell repertoires in COVID-19. Study in general: The samples span acute and convalescent COVID-19 from the United States, Italy and Spain. PBMCs, B-cell-depleted T cells, or T cells provided the cDNA or gDNA that made up the material.

Under the authors' procedure: Estimated nucleated cell counts came from reference gene primer amplification. Sequencing was performed with immunoSEQ multiplex PCR; in TCRdb, only in-frame clones are kept and a portion is missing. V and J calls and clone size are given by that table; D and trimming were obtained from the DNA. The data contain approximately 270,000 clones, about nine tenths of them singletons. The length of the CDR3 is 14 residues. The germline gives CDR1 LGHDT, CDR2 YNNKEL (reference sequence). Unmatched junction bases numbered 8, after V lost 3 bases and J lost 7 bases. This TCR came from a man aged 45 to 65 with acute or convalescent COVID-19. The source material was peripheral blood. This chain links TRBV3-1 (or the pseudogene TRBV3-2) with TRBJ2-7; 8 positions agree with TRBD1. The CDR3 spells CASSHPEDRVEQYF. CDR3 DNA: TGTGCCAGCAGCCACCCCGAGGACAGGGTTGAGCAGTACTTC.